Below are 14 T cell receptor beta chains sequenced from a single sample in a study of blood T cells in healthy people across ages. A second PCR, run for about 6 to 11 cycles, used a sample-barcoded 5' primer plus a J-beta primer mix. MiXCR was run by TCRdb on the 5' RACE reads, yielding one entry per CDR3 protein. There are about 510,000 distinct CDR3 sequences in the sample; roughly a quarter occur only once, and 3% to 4% lies in the top ten. These same records also appear under a second study, on T cells of mothers and their children.

Specimen: blood. The source of these receptors is a boy aged 2 to 9 in good health.

The rearrangement uses TRBV30 and TRBJ1-2; the match to TRBD1 covers 8 bases. CDR1 GTSNPN and CDR2 SVGIG come from the germline V gene (reference sequence). The CDR3 extends over 12 amino acids. With 4 bases clipped from V and 4 bases from J, the junction kept 2 bases outside the gene matches. This CDR3 is CAWTGTGYGYTF. The CDR3 nucleotides read TGTGCCTGGACCGGGACAGGCTATGGCTACACCTTC. The full variable domain, its missing parts supplied by reference TRBV30 and TRBJ1-2, is SQTIHQWPATLVQPVGSPLSLECTVEGTSNPNLYWYRQAAGRGLQLLFYSVGIGQISSEVPQNLSASRPQDRQFILSSKKLLLSDSGFYLCAWTGTGYGYTFGSGTRLTVV.

This clonotype was seen only a few times. The chain combines TRBV29-1 with TRBJ2-2; 7 positions agree with TRBD1. With 4 bases clipped from V and 5 bases from J, the junction kept 7 bases outside the gene matches. The germline V gene has CDR1 SQVTM and CDR2 ANQGSEA. CDR3 length: 14 amino acids. As DNA, the CDR3 is TGCAGCGTTGGAAGGGGGCGCGGGACCGGGGAGCTGTTTTTT. Its protein product is CSVGRGRGTGELFF.

The gene calls are TRBV29-1 and TRBJ2-2; 14 bases map to TRBD2. Germline CDR1 is SQVTM and CDR2 is ANQGSEA. The CDR3 length is 17 residues. With 6 bases clipped from V and 2 bases from J, the junction kept 8 bases outside the gene matches. The CDR3 protein is CSVGTSGRHSNTGELFF. DNA for the CDR3: TGCAGCGTCGGGACTAGCGGGAGACATTCAAACACCGGGGAGCTGTTTTTT.

The rearrangement links TRBV4-3 to TRBJ2-7; TRBD1 matches at 10 bases. The CDR3 totals 15 residues. Germline CDR1 reads LGHNA; CDR2 reads YSLEER. Trimming removed 0 bases from V and 4 bases from J; junction bases left unmatched: 3. CDR3 nucleotides: TGCGCCAGCAGCCAAGAGGGACAGGGGTGGTACGAGCAGTACTTC. Its protein is CASSQEGQGWYEQYF.

The chain has TRBV27 and TRBJ1-1; TRBD1 might be the D (5 bases). CDR1 MNHEY and CDR2 SMNVEV come from the germline V gene (reference sequence). The CDR3 consists of 14 residues. Trimming shortened V by 3 bases and J by 2 bases, and 10 bases separated the two germline ends. CDR3 region: CASSFQGFNTEAFF. In DNA, the CDR3 is TGTGCCAGCAGTTTCCAGGGCTTCAACACTGAAGCTTTCTTT.

J is TRBJ2-5 and V is TRBV5-1, with D unclear. Judging by the DNA end, TRBJ2-7 fits better; the J call may be wrong. This CDR3 comprises 12 residues. Germline values: CDR1 SGHRS, CDR2 YFSETQ. The CDR3 reads CASSLPSDEQYF. The DNA of the CDR3 is TGCGCCAGCAGCTTACCGAGTGACGAGCAGTACTTC.

The sample holds a few counts of this clonotype. The rearrangement links TRBV29-1 to TRBJ2-1, with a possible D match to TRBD2 (6 bases). This CDR3 has 12 residues. Germline CDR1 SQVTM, CDR2 ANQGSEA. Between the trimmed V and J ends, which lost 7 bases and 7 bases, there was a span of 14 bases. DNA for the CDR3: TGCAGCGCGCGAATTGGGGGGAATGAGCAGTTCTTC. This encodes CSARIGGNEQFF.

The chain combines TRBV30 with TRBJ2-4; D might be TRBD1 or TRBD2, each matching 6 bases. The CDR3 loop spans 17 amino acids. Looked up from germline, CDR1 is GTSNPN and CDR2 is SVGIG (reference sequence). V lost 0 bases, J lost 0 bases, and 15 bases lay in between. The CDR3: CAWSVGGTVLAKNIQYF. DNA of the CDR3: TGTGCCTGGAGTGTAGGGGGGACTGTCCTAGCCAAAAACATTCAGTACTTC.

In this sample, this clonotype turned up once. The V call is TRBV2, the J call TRBJ2-5, with 10 nucleotides matching TRBD2. The J call may be faulty, since TRBJ2-1 better matches the DNA end. The CDR3 has 18 residues. CDR1 and CDR2 (germline): SNHLY, FYNNEI. The CDR3 here is CASSEALGLAGVVNEQFF. The CDR3 nucleotides are TGTGCCAGCAGTGAAGCGCTTGGGCTAGCGGGAGTCGTAAATGAGCAGTTCTTC.

The sample holds a few counts of this clonotype. This rearrangement joins TRBV20-1 to TRBJ2-1; TRBD2 agrees at 7 bases. The CDR3 spans 14 residues. The V gene's germline CDR1 is DFQATT and CDR2 SNEGSKA (reference sequence). V shed 4 bases, J shed 5 bases, and the junction held 8 bases outside the gene matches. The CDR3 DNA sequence: TGCAGTGCTACCCTCCGGACTAGACACAATGAGCAGTTCTTC. Translated, it gives CSATLRTRHNEQFF.

In this sample, this clonotype turned up once. This chain links TRBV20-1 with TRBJ1-4; D remains unclear. The CDR3 spans 11 residues. Germline-derived CDR1 and CDR2 are DFQATT and SNEGSKA (reference sequence). The ends were cut back, 1 base at V and 6 bases at J, with 3 bases in the middle. The CDR3 region has the DNA TGCAGTGCTAGAGGGGATGAAAAACTGTTTTTT. This gives the protein CSARGDEKLFF.

The chain has TRBV11-2 and TRBJ2-6; D not resolved. The germline V gene encodes CDR1 SGHAT and CDR2 FQNNGV. V was trimmed by 0 bases and J by 11 bases, leaving 11 bases between them. The CDR3 extends over 14 amino acids. Here the CDR3 reads CASSLDSPLHVLTF. Here the CDR3 DNA reads TGTGCCAGCAGCTTAGACAGCCCTCTCCACGTCCTGACTTTC.

This clonotype has just a few counts. This chain links TRBV20-1 with TRBJ2-4; 8 positions match TRBD1. Trimming at V came to 6 bases and at J to 0 bases, leaving 7 bases not matched to a gene. The CDR3 sequence is 15 residues long. The V gene's germline CDR1 is DFQATT and CDR2 SNEGSKA (reference sequence). This CDR3 is CSAPPDRVAKNIQYF. The CDR3 DNA sequence: TGCAGTGCCCCCCCGGACAGGGTAGCCAAAAACATTCAGTACTTC.

The V and J genes are TRBV6-4 and TRBJ2-7; 7 bases align to TRBD1. The last part of the DNA fits TRBJ2-1 better; the J call may be wrong. Germline CDR1 MRHNA, CDR2 SNTAGT. The CDR3 spans 13 residues. The CDR3 spells CASSPDRNNEQFF. The CDR3, as DNA: TGTGCCAGCAGTCCGGACAGGAACAATGAGCAGTTCTTC.